This T cell receptor (beta chain) is from a study of shared clonotypes between healthy human individuals. Looking at the study overall: CD4 naive and memory got three plates each, CD8 naive two, CD8 memory one.

Findings of the study overall: Measured sharing among donors was expected to vary with sequencing depth.

Naive CD8 populations comprised CD45RO-negative cells positively selected for CCR7, excluding terminally differentiated effector memory CD45RA+ cells. The donors were adults (healthy and HIV-negative) with no recent acute infections or vaccinations. In this sample, this clone turned up once. As yet, its antigen is unknown. The sample contains more than one DNA sequence encoding this CDR3. Deletions cut 8 bases from V and 8 bases from J, with 13 bases between. Germline CDR1 is KGHSH and CDR2 is LQKENI. The CDR3 spans 12 residues. In the authors' workflow: With immunoSEQ giving junction-only sequences and no quality scores, filtering differed. The table came from immunoSEQ multiplex PCR; TCRdb's copy has only in-frame clones and leaves some out. V and J calls and clone size come straight from that table; D and trimming were deduced from the DNA. Among about 2 million clones listed, approximately 94% were seen once.

The sequence was obtained from a man in his late teens or twenties in good health. Sequencing input: naive CD8+ T cells sorted from blood. V is TRBV18 and J is TRBJ1-3; D gene unclear. The CDR3 sequence is CASTQNEYTIYF. CDR3 sequence (DNA): TGTGCCAGCACGCAGAACGAATACACCATATATTTT.